One and the same sample provided the 4 T cell receptor beta chains below, sequenced in a study of Ad26.COV2.S vaccination and SARS-CoV-2 variants (dated by TCRdb to the early 2020s). The library was made by the immunoSEQ multiplex PCR assay. The table was pulled from immuneACCESS by TCRdb, which kept in-frame rearrangements only. Such tables lose some clones; where checked, under half of the loss comes from unresolved V genes, and the rest has no known cause. In all, the sample holds approximately 360,000 clones, and under 90% of those were seen once. Roughly 7.4% of the sample belongs to the ten largest clones. The treatment or condition label here, explained by the study, means: 15 to 20 received Ad26.COV2.S at low or high dose, single or two shots; roughly five received placebo; per-sample allocation not given. For vaccine and placebo recipients, repertoires were sequenced using samples collected on day 63 after the first injection.

The sample in question was peripheral blood, obtained in a trial of Ad26.COV2.S vaccine versus placebo. Receptors were obtained from a person aged 18 to 65 who received the Ad26.COV2.S COVID-19 vaccine or a placebo.

The rearrangement links TRBV6-6 to TRBJ2-6; D remains ambiguous. CDR3 size: 15 residues. The ends were cut back, 2 bases at V and 3 bases at J, with 8 bases in the middle. Per germline, CDR1 MNHNY and CDR2 SVGAGI (reference sequence). The CDR3 nucleotides are TGTGCCAGCAGTTACCCGAGGAGTGGGGCCAACGTCCTGACTTTC. Translation: CASSYPRSGANVLTF.

Note on this clone: Germline is not matched at one junction end, which may reflect a read error. This chain links TRBV19 with TRBJ2-7, with D possibly being TRBD1 (6 bases). In germline, CDR1 is LNHDA, CDR2 SQIVND (reference sequence). The CDR3 is 12 amino acids. The CDR3 spells CARRGSAYEQYF. Written as DNA, the CDR3 is TGTGCCCGTAGGGGGTCCGCCTACGAGCAGTACTTC. Full variable domain (missing parts from reference TRBV19 and TRBJ2-7): DGGITQSPKYLFRKEGQNVTLSCEQNLNHDAMYWYRQDPGQGLRLIYYSQIVNDFQKGDIAEGYSVSREKKESFPLTVTSAQKNPTAFYLCARRGSAYEQYFGPGTRLTVT.

This clone was seen more than once but under ten times. The chain recombines TRBV29-1 with TRBJ2-7; 8 bases match TRBD2. Per germline, CDR1 SQVTM and CDR2 ANQGSEA. The CDR3 has 13 amino acids. The CDR3 nucleotides are TGCAGTTATATGCGGGGGGATTTCTACGAGCAGTACTTC. Translated: CSYMRGDFYEQYF.

The V call is TRBV5-1, the J call TRBJ2-5; 10 nucleotides align to TRBD1. This CDR3 is 16 amino acids long. With V trimmed by 3 bases and J by 5 bases, 10 bases remained unmatched. Germline CDR1 SGHRS, CDR2 YFSETQ. CDR3 sequence reads: CASSYLPGQGTETQYF. DNA for the CDR3: TGCGCCAGCAGCTATTTGCCGGGACAGGGGACGGAGACCCAGTACTTC.